This TCR beta chain was identified during a study of graft-versus-host responses after intestinal transplantation. Study summary: The transplants performed in recipients were multivisceral, liver-intestinal, or isolated intestinal. The whole recipient group had anti-thymocyte globulin induction followed by tacrolimus and steroids for 2 to 3 years. Study-level findings and limits: Across patients carrying graft-donor T cell macrochimerism, allografts held high graft-versus-host to host-versus-graft clonal ratios.

Comment on this clone: Its antigen is unknown.

TCRdb's copy holds only in-frame clones and misses some; the assay was immunoSEQ multiplex PCR. The sample has around 29,000 clones, approximately 90% seen once. Trimming removed 6 bases from V and 5 bases from J; junction bases left unmatched: 8. CDR1 and CDR2 from the germline V gene are SGHNT and YENEEA. The length of the CDR3 is 15 residues. The sample consisted of PBMCs, taken about 420 days after intestinal transplantation. The TCR comes from a human patient who received an intestinal transplant, so some T cells may come from the graft donor. V usage is TRBV11-3 and J usage is TRBJ2-5; 11 bases map to TRBD1. CDR3 region: CASSSRTGGDETQYF. For the CDR3, the DNA is TGTGCCAGCAGTTCCAGGACAGGGGGCGATGAGACCCAGTACTTC.